The 13 T cell receptor beta chains presented below share a single source sample, sequenced in a study of OX40 agonist ivuxolimab in advanced cancers. The protocol was immunoSEQ multiplex PCR, while the TCRdb copy is restricted to in-frame clones and leaves out a portion. The repertoire holds about 34,000 clones, with nearly 95% as singletons. The source material was CD4+ or CD8+ T cells sorted from blood, sampled in a trial of the OX40 agonist ivuxolimab. The receptor set was obtained from an adult with an advanced solid tumor such as melanoma, head and neck, liver or kidney cancer.

The gene calls are TRBV5-1 and TRBJ2-7; TRBD1 matches 9 bases. The V gene's germline CDR1 is SGHRS and CDR2 YFSETQ. CDR3 length: 17 residues. The trim removed 0 bases at V and 4 bases at J, leaving 11 bases unmatched. Here the CDR3 reads CASSLDQRTGVLYEQYF. CDR3 sequence (DNA): TGCGCCAGCAGCTTGGATCAGAGGACAGGGGTTTTGTACGAGCAGTACTTC.

The chain carries TRBV10-3 and TRBJ2-2; D unclear. The CDR3 has 11 amino acids. Germline loops: CDR1 ENHRY, CDR2 SYGVKD. V lost 6 bases to trimming and J lost 5 bases, with 4 bases between them. DNA of the CDR3: TGTGCCATCAGCTCGACCGGGGAGCTGTTTTTT. This translates into CAISSTGELFF.

This clone appeared a single time. The chain carries TRBV10-3 and TRBJ2-3, with D unclear. In germline, CDR1 is ENHRY, CDR2 SYGVKD. This CDR3 region has 13 residues. The V end lost 7 bases, the J end lost 0 bases, and 8 bases lay between the germline ends. The CDR3 loop is CAITQTSTDTQYF. The CDR3 bases are TGTGCCATCACCCAGACTAGCACAGATACGCAGTATTTT.

The chain employs TRBV10-3 and TRBJ1-5, with 7 bases fitting TRBD1. The CDR3 is 14 amino acids. With V trimmed by 2 bases and J by 9 bases, 7 bases remained unmatched. Germline CDR1 reads ENHRY; CDR2 reads SYGVKD. As DNA, the CDR3 is TGTGCCATCAGTGAGACGACAGGGCTCTCGCCCCAGCATTTT. This codes for CAISETTGLSPQHF.

This chain uses TRBV19 with TRBJ2-5; D tentatively reads TRBD1 or TRBD2 (7 bases each). CDR3 length equals 18 residues. The ends were cut back, 4 bases at V and 2 bases at J, with 23 bases in the middle. Germline values: CDR1 LNHDA, CDR2 SQIVND (reference sequence). The CDR3 protein is CASSKGATSASRQETQYF. CDR3 in DNA: TGTGCCAGTAGTAAGGGGGCTACTAGCGCCAGCCGACAAGAGACCCAGTACTTC.

This chain uses TRBV19 with TRBJ1-6; TRBD1 agrees at 9 bases. V gave up 5 bases and J gave up 12 bases; unmatched junction bases: 17. Germline assignment: CDR1 LNHDA and CDR2 SQIVND (reference sequence). The CDR3 loop spans 17 amino acids. The CDR3 here is CASSERTWTGDKVPLHF. CDR3 sequence (DNA): TGTGCCAGTAGTGAGCGAACATGGACAGGGGATAAGGTACCCCTCCACTTT.

The chain recombines TRBV19 with TRBJ2-7; weak D call: TRBD2 (5 bases). The CDR3 is 13 residues long. V shed 3 bases and J shed 1 base, with 7 bases lying between them. Looked up from germline, CDR1 is LNHDA and CDR2 is SQIVND (reference sequence). CDR3 nucleotides: TGTGCCAGTAGTATTCGGGATTCCTACGAGCAGTACTTC. Encoded protein: CASSIRDSYEQYF. Complete variable domain (other parts from reference TRBV19 and TRBJ2-7): DGGITQSPKYLFRKEGQNVTLSCEQNLNHDAMYWYRQDPGQGLRLIYYSQIVNDFQKGDIAEGYSVSREKKESFPLTVTSAQKNPTAFYLCASSIRDSYEQYFGPGTRLTVT.

The gene calls are TRBV6-1 and TRBJ1-6, with D possibly matching TRBD1 (5 bases). The CDR3 runs to 15 residues. V was clipped by 6 bases and J by 9 bases, with 18 bases between them. Germline CDR1 reads MNHNS; CDR2 reads SASEGT. The CDR3 DNA follows: TGTGCCAGCAGCCCCCCGGTAGGGGCGGGTTCACCCCTCCACTTT. Amino acid sequence: CASSPPVGAGSPLHF.

The CDR3 spells CASTLDSNYGYTF. The CDR3, as DNA: TGTGCCAGCACCTTGGACAGTAACTATGGCTACACCTTC. V and J are TRBV28 and TRBJ1-2; D possibly corresponds to TRBD1 (6 bases). Trimming took 7 bases from V and 1 from J, leaving 10 bases between them. The CDR3 consists of 13 residues. Germline V CDR1 and CDR2: MDHEN, SYDVKM.

The chain has TRBV30 and TRBJ1-1; D gene unclear. There are 11 residues in the CDR3. Trimming removed 0 bases from V and 3 bases from J, with 2 bases in between. Germline CDR1 GTSNPN, CDR2 SVGIG (reference sequence). CDR3 nucleotides: TGTGCCTGGAGTGTATACACTGAAGCTTTCTTT. It encodes CAWSVYTEAFF.

V and J are TRBV30 and TRBJ1-1; D is undetermined. V was shortened by 4 bases and J by 1 base, with 13 bases between the two germline ends. This CDR3 region has 14 residues. CDR1 is GTSNPN and CDR2 is SVGIG in the germline V gene (reference sequence). This chain's CDR3 is CAWTLALANTEAFF. The CDR3 DNA sequence: TGTGCCTGGACATTGGCCCTGGCGAACACTGAAGCTTTCTTT.

The gene calls are TRBV18 and TRBJ2-7, with 13 bases identical to TRBD2. The CDR3 has 15 residues. Germline CDR1 is KGHSH and CDR2 is LQKENI. Trimming took 4 bases from V and 2 from J; bases not matched to a gene: 2. The CDR3 region has the DNA TGTGCCAGCTCACAGGGACTAGCGGGACCCTACGAGCAGTACTTC. Protein sequence: CASSQGLAGPYEQYF.

In this sample, this clone turned up once. This chain links TRBV10-3 with TRBJ1-5; a possible D gene is TRBD1 (5 bases). Germline assignment: CDR1 ENHRY and CDR2 SYGVKD. The CDR3 extends over 12 amino acids. Trimming cost V 4 bases and J 12 bases, with 13 bases left between them. CDR3 sequence (DNA): TGTGCCATCAGTGGGGGTCCGGGACTCCAGCATTTT. Translation gives CAISGGPGLQHF.